The TCR beta chain under discussion was sequenced for a study of blood T cell repertoires in COVID-19. Across the study: Acute and convalescent COVID-19 samples came from the United States, Italy and Spain. Sources were T cells, B-cell-depleted T cells, or PBMCs; the material itself was cDNA or gDNA.

V lost 2 bases and J lost 5; bases outside the gene matches: 9. The CDR3 extends over 15 amino acids. Germline values: CDR1 GTSNPN, CDR2 SVGIG (reference sequence). Source study methods: Using reference gene primer amplification, nucleated cell counts were estimated. TCRdb's table, derived via immunoSEQ multiplex PCR, lists solely in-frame clones and lacks some. Clone size and the V and J calls come from that table; the DNA yielded D and trimming. The sample lists over 200,000 clones; 87% were seen once. This clonotype was obtained from a man aged 55 to 70 who had recovered from COVID-19. Input material: peripheral blood. The chain is built from TRBV30 and TRBJ2-4; 7 bases map to TRBD1. CDR3 bases: TGTGCCTGGAGTCTTAGCTGGACAGGAGAAAACATTCAGTACTTC. Residues: CAWSLSWTGENIQYF.